This T cell receptor (beta chain) was sequenced during a study of tumor-infiltrating lymphocytes in glioblastoma multiforme. On this clonotype: Its antigen remains unidentified. Germline and junction disagree at one end, which may indicate a read error.

General study points: RNA-based TCR sequencing may distort clone frequencies, since cells carry unequal TCR transcript numbers. Only one glioblastoma patient had TCR and mutation analysis. Functional subtype sorting of these T cells was not performed.

TCRB libraries came from RNA via three nested multiplex PCR rounds. Input was approximately 0.48 ug total RNA, reverse-transcribed with a C-beta primer. One entry per CDR3 protein, called by TCRdb with MiXCR from the multiplex PCR reads. The profile shows about 19,000 distinct CDR3 sequences, about 70% of them singletons. CDR1 and CDR2 from the germline V gene are SGHAT and FQNNGV. CDR3 length: 14 amino acids. The sequencing sample was made of peripheral blood. The clonotype comes from a male donor with glioblastoma. The V and J genes are TRBV11-2 and TRBJ1-1; no definite D call. Here the CDR3 reads CPSISPVMNTEAFF. In nucleotides, the CDR3 is TGTCCCAGCATCTCACCGGTGATGAACACTGAAGCTTTCTTT.